One and the same sample provided the 3 T cell receptor beta chains below, sequenced in a study of blood T cell repertoires in COVID-19. Produced via immunoSEQ multiplex PCR; TCRdb's table is partial and in-frame only. Of 100,000 to 150,000 clones listed, approximately 83% are singletons. Sequenced sample: peripheral blood. Source of these receptors: a man between 60 and 70 years old with acute or convalescent COVID-19.

The chain is built from TRBV7-3 and TRBJ2-2; D is unresolved. Trimming took 3 bases from V and 5 from J, leaving 13 bases between them. Germline CDR1 is SGHTA and CDR2 is FQGTGA. CDR3 length equals 15 residues. The DNA for the CDR3 is TGTGCCAGCAGCTTTGGGCTCGCTAAAACCGGGGAGCTGTTTTTT. Its translation is CASSFGLAKTGELFF. Full variable domain (outside the CDR3, taken from reference TRBV7-3 and TRBJ2-2): GAGVSQTPSNKVTEKGKYVELRCDPISGHTALYWYRQSLGQGPEFLIYFQGTGAADDSGLPNDRFFAVRPEGSVSTLKIQRTERGDSAVYLCASSFGLAKTGELFFGEGSRLTVL.

This chain joins TRBV28 and TRBJ2-7, with D possibly TRBD2 on 6 matching bases. V shed 7 bases and J shed 1 base, with 17 bases lying between them. The germline V gene has CDR1 MDHEN and CDR2 SYDVKM. The CDR3 is 15 amino acids. This CDR3 reads CASTGGGTESYEQYF. The CDR3 coding sequence is TGTGCCAGCACGGGTGGGGGGACGGAGTCCTACGAGCAGTACTTC.

This sequence joins TRBV27 and TRBJ2-5; a possible D gene is TRBD2 (5 bases). CDR3 length: 13 residues. CDR1 and CDR2 (germline): MNHEY, SMNVEV (reference sequence). V was shortened by 2 bases and J by 5 bases, with 9 bases between the two germline ends. The CDR3: CASSLGSVETQYF. The CDR3 region has the DNA TGTGCCAGCAGTTTAGGTAGCGTGGAGACCCAGTACTTC.